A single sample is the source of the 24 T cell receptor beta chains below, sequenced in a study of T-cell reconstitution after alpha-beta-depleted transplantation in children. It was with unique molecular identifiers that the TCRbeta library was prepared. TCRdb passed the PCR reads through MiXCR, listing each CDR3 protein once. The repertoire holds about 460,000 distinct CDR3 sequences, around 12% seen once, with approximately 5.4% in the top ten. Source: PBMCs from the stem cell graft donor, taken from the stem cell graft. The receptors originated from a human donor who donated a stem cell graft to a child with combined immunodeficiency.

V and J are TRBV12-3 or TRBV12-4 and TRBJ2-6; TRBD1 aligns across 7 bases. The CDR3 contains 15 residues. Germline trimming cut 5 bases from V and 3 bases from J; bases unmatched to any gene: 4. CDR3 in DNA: TGTGCCAGCAGTCCAACAGGGGTTGGGGCCAACGTCCTGACTTTC. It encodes CASSPTGVGANVLTF.

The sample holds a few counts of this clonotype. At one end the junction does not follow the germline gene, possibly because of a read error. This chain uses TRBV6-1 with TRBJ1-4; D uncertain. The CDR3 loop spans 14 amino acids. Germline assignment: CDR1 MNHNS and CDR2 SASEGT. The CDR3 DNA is TGTGCCAGCGGTGACGGTGCCCATAATGAAAAACTGTTTTTT. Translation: CASGDGAHNEKLFF.

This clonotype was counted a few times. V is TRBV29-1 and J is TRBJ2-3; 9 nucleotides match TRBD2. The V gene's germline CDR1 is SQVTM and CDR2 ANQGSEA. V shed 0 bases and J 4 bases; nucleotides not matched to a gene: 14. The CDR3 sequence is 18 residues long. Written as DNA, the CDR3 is TGCAGCGTTGAAGATTGGGGACTAGCCCAATCTTTCCCAGATACGCAGTATTTT. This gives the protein CSVEDWGLAQSFPDTQYF.

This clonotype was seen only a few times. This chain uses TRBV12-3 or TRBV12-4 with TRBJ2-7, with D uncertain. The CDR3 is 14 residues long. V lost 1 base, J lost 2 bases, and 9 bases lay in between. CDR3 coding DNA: TGTGCCAGCAGTTTAGATACGCACCCCTACGAGCAGTACTTC. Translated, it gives CASSLDTHPYEQYF.

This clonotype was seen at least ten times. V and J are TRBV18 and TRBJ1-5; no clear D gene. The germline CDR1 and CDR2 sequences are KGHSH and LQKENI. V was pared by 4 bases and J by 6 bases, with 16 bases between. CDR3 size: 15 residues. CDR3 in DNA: TGTGCCAGCTCACGCTTAACGGAGACGTTTCAGCCCCAGCATTTT. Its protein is CASSRLTETFQPQHF.

The CDR3, as DNA: TGTGCCACCAGCGGCAGTCACCGAGCCGGGGAGCTGTTTTTT. This translates into CATSGSHRAGELFF. This chain uses TRBV15 with TRBJ2-2, with D hard to call. CDR1 LNHNV and CDR2 YYDKDF come from the germline V gene (reference sequence). The V and J ends lost 5 bases and 6 bases respectively, with 13 bases between them. The CDR3 has 14 residues.

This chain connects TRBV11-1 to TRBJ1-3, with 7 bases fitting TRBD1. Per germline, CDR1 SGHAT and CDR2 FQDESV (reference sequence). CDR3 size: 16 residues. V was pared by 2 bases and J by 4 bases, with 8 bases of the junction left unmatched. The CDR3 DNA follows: TGTGCCAGCAGCTTACCCTCCGGGACAGCAGGAAACACCATATATTTT. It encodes CASSLPSGTAGNTIYF.

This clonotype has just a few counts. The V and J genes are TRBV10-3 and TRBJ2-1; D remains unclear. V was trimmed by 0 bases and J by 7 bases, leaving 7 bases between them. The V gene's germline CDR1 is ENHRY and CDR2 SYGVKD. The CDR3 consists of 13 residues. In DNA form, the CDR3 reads TGTGCCATCAGTGAGTCAGCGCGGAATGAGCAGTTCTTC. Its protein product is CAISESARNEQFF.

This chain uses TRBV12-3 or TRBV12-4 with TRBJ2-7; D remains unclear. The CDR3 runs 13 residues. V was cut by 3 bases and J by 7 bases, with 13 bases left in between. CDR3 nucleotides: TGTGCCAGCAGTTTCTTGGGTAGGGATGAGCAGTACTTC. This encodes CASSFLGRDEQYF.

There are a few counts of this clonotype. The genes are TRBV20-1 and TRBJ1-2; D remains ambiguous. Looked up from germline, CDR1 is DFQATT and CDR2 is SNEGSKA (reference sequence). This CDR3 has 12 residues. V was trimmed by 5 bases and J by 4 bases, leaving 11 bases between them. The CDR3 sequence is CSARTVVYGYTF. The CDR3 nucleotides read TGCAGTGCTCGGACTGTTGTCTATGGCTACACCTTC.

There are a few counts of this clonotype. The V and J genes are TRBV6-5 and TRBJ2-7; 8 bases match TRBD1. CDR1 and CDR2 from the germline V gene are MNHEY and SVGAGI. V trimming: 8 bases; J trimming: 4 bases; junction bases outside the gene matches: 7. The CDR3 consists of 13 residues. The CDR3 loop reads CASARTGTYEQYF. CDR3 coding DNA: TGTGCCAGCGCGAGGACAGGGACTTACGAGCAGTACTTC.

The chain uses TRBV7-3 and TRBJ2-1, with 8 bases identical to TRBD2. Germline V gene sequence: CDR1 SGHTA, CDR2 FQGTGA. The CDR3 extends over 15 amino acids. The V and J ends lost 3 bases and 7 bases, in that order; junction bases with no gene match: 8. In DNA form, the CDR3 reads TGTGCCAGCAGCTTTACGGGGGGGGCGCTGAATGAGCAGTTCTTC. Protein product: CASSFTGGALNEQFF.

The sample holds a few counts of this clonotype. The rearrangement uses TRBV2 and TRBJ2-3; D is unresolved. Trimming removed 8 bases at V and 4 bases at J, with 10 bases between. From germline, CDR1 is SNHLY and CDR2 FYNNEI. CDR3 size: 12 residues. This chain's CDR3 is CASRMGSDTQYF. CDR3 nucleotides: TGTGCCAGCCGTATGGGCTCAGATACGCAGTATTTT.

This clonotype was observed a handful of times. DNA for the CDR3: TGTGCCAGCCGCACCGAGAATCAGCCCCAGCATTTT. It codes for CASRTENQPQHF. This sequence joins TRBV12-3 or TRBV12-4 and TRBJ1-5; D is unclear. With 8 bases removed from V and 4 bases from J, the gap between germline ends came to 9 bases. The CDR3 loop spans 12 amino acids.

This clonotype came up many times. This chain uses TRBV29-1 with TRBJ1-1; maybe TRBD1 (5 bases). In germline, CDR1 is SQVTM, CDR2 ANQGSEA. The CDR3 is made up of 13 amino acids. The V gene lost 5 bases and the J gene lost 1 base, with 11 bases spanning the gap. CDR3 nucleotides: TGCAGCGTTAGCCTTCAGGGGAACACTGAAGCTTTCTTT. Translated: CSVSLQGNTEAFF.

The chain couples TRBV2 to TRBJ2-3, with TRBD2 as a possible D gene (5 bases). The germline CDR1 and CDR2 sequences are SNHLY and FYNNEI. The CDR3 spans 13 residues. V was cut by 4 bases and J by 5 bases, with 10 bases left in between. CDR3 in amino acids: CASSVNGKDTQYF. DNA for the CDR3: TGTGCCAGCAGTGTGAACGGGAAAGATACGCAGTATTTT.

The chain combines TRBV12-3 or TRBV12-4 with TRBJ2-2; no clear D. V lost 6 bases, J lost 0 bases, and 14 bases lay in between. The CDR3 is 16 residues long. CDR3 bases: TGTGCCAGCAGCCCCACTTTGATAGCGAACACCGGGGAGCTGTTTTTT. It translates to CASSPTLIANTGELFF.

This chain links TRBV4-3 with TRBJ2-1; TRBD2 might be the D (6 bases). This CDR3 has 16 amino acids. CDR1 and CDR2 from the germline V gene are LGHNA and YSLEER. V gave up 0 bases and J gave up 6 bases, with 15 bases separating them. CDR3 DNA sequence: TGCGCCAGCAGCCAAGATTGGAGGGAGTGGGCCAATGAGCAGTTCTTC. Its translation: CASSQDWREWANEQFF.

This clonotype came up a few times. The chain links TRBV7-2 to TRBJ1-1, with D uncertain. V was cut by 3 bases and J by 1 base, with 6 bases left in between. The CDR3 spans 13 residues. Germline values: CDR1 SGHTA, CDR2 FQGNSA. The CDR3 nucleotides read TGTGCCAGCAGCTTCACGAGGAACACTGAAGCTTTCTTT. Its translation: CASSFTRNTEAFF.

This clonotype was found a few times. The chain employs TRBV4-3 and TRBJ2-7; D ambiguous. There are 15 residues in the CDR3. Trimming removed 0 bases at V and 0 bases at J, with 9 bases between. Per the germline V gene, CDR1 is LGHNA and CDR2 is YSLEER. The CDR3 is CASSQEVTDSYEQYF. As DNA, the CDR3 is TGCGCCAGCAGCCAAGAAGTCACGGACTCCTACGAGCAGTACTTC.

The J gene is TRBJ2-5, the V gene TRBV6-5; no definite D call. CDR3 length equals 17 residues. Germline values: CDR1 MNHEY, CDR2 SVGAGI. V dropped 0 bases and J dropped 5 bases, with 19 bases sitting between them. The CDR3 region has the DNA TGTGCCAGCAGTTACTCGAAAACGGCCCCCCCCCCGGAGACCCAGTACTTC. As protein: CASSYSKTAPPPETQYF.

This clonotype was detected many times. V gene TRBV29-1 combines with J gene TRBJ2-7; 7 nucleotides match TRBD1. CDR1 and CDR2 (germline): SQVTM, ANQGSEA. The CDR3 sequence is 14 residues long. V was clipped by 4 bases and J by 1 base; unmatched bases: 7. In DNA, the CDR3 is TGCAGCGTTGGACCGGGACAGCCATCCTACGAGCAGTACTTC. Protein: CSVGPGQPSYEQYF.

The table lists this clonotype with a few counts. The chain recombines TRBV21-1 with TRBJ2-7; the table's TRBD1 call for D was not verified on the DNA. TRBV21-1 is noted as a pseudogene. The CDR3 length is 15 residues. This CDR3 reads CASSKSGTGGDEQYF. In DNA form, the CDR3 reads TGTGCCAGCAGCAAAAGTGGGACAGGGGGCGACGAGCAGTACTTC.

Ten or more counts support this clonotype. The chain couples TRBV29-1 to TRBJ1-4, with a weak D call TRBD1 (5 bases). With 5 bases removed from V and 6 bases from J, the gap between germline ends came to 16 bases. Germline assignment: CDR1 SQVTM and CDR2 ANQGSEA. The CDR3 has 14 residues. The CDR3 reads CSVSDSGKDEKLFF. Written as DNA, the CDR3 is TGCAGCGTTTCTGACAGCGGGAAGGATGAAAAACTGTTTTTT.